This T cell receptor (beta chain) was recovered during a study of blood T cells in healthy people across ages. The CDR3 has 13 residues. Next came a second PCR, run for roughly 6 to 11 cycles, which used a sample-barcoded 5' primer along with a J-beta primer mix. In TCRdb, the 5' RACE reads were re-called with MiXCR into one record per CDR3 protein. The sample records about a million distinct CDR3 sequences, less than 45% being singletons. The chain recombines TRBV21-1 with TRBJ2-7; TRBD1, the D gene given by the table, was not confirmed from the DNA. TRBV21-1 is tagged as a pseudogene. The sequence derives from a man between 18 and 29 years old in good health. Sequenced: blood. The CDR3 reads CASSRGHRFEQYF. Here the CDR3 DNA reads TGTGCCAGCAGCAGAGGACACAGGTTCGAGCAGTACTTC.